This T cell receptor (beta chain) was captured by sequencing in a study of response to subunit inactivated influenza vaccine listed by TCRdb under 2018. Background for the entire study: Deep quantitative profiling of the T cell receptor repertoire was used in the study to follow responses to a trivalent subunit inactivated influenza vaccine.

Libraries were built with RT-PCR. Sequenced using an Illumina HiSeq 2500. TCRdb cleaned the public reads at Q25 with fastp, built clones with MiXCR and kept in-frame beta chains. Rows with a matching CDR3 protein are joined into one entry that keeps the most common DNA and genes. The sample profile shows some 190,000 distinct CDR3 sequences; over 13% of them were found once. The ten most abundant clones make up 20% to 30% of the sample. CDR1 and CDR2, looked up from the germline V gene, are LGHNA and YSLEER. V loses 0 bases, J loses 5 bases, and the germline ends lie 15 bases apart. Inclusive of the bounding cysteine and phenylalanine, the CDR3 is 16 residues long. Left in the record is the CDR3 DNA by itself, 48 bases read in frame from the first base. A few counts support this clonotype. Its cognate antigen has yet to be identified. Base quality data are lacking; no much larger clone is found one base away.

Findings and caveats that apply to the study as a whole: The authors suggested that each seasonal influenza vaccination may recruit only a limited number of new T cells.

The receptor was derived from a man aged 50 or older who received an inactivated influenza vaccine. Donor details come from another sample of the same person, matched by shared clones. The chain was built from TRBV4-3 and TRBJ2-3, with no confidently assigned D gene. The input for sequencing was CD8+ T cells sorted from PBMCs, taken more than 4 days after vaccination. The CDR3 here reads CASSQDFTSQGDTQYF. In nucleotide form, the sequence is TGCGCCAGCAGCCAAGATTTTACGAGCCAAGGAGATACGCAGTATTTT.